This T cell receptor (beta chain) was sequenced for a study of shared clonotypes between healthy human individuals. Study-wide findings and caveats: Apart from blood, nothing was sampled; tissue repertoires likely differ.

The repertoire was sequenced with immunoSEQ multiplex PCR; TCRdb's copy has only in-frame clones and lacks some. The data show some 2 million clones, about 95% seen once. A note on this clone: Its antigen is undetermined.

The junction had 6 bases not matched to a gene; V was cut back by 4 bases and J by 2 bases. Germline CDR1 is WSHSY and CDR2 is SAAADI. The CDR3 contains 17 residues. Cells designated naive CD8 were CD45RO-negative and were positively selected for CCR7, with terminally differentiated effector memory CD45RA+ cells excluded. Sequenced sample: naive CD8+ T cells sorted from blood. The sequence came from a man between 18 and 35 years old in good health. The rearrangement uses TRBV10-2 and TRBJ2-4; 12 bases line up with TRBD2. In nucleotides, the CDR3 is TGCGCCAGCAGTGCGCTAGCGGGGGGGTCGACCAAAAACATTCAGTACTTC. The encoded protein is CASSALAGGSTKNIQYF.